These T cell receptor beta chains were read from a single sample in a study of T cell responses to AZD1222 COVID-19 vaccine. Method: immunoSEQ multiplex PCR; TCRdb's copy keeps in-frame clones and lacks some. The sample contains around 100,000 clones, around nine tenths of which appear only once. Source: peripheral blood, taken on day 0 of AZD1222 vaccination. Every receptor here comes from an adult in good health. Each CDR3 is given with its conserved first and last residue. The D gene is left open where the match is weak. Expanded clones are given a class, and other clones once, few, many or no size at all.

TRBV5-6	-	TRBJ2-1	-	CASSWVSRGNEQFF	TGTGCCAGCAGCTGGGTATCTAGGGGGAATGAGCAGTTCTTC
TRBV20-1	-	TRBJ1-2	-	CSASILTGYGYTF	TGCAGTGCTAGTATTCTTACAGGCTATGGCTACACCTTC
TRBV29-1	-	TRBJ2-3	-	CSVEEGDTQYF	TGCAGCGTTGAGGAGGGAGATACGCAGTATTTT
TRBV7-9	-	TRBJ1-1	TRBD1	CASSSPGTGGLVTEAFF	TGTGCCAGCAGCTCCCCCGGCACAGGGGGCTTGGTCACTGAAGCTTTCTTT
TRBV29-1	-	TRBJ1-4	-	CSGWGANEKLFF	TGCAGCGGTTGGGGGGCTAATGAAAAACTGTTTTTT
TRBV4-3	-	TRBJ1-1	-	CASSLGGGGAQAFF	TGCGCCAGCAGCCTAGGGGGTGGGGGTGCACAAGCTTTCTTT
TRBV7-2	-	TRBJ1-5	TRBD1	CASSRDRGLGQPQHF	TGTGCCAGCAGCCGGGACAGGGGGTTAGGTCAGCCCCAGCATTTT
TRBV25-1	-	TRBJ1-6	-	CASSESSYNSPLHF	TGTGCCAGCAGCGAGAGCTCCTATAATTCACCCCTCCACTTT
TRBV7-9	-	TRBJ1-5	-	CASTWGGTDQPQHF	TGTGCCAGCACCTGGGGGGGCACGGATCAGCCCCAGCATTTT
TRBV4-3	-	TRBJ2-7	-	CASSQDLGAYEQYF	TGCGCCAGCAGCCAAGACCTGGGCGCCTACGAGCAGTACTTC
TRBV12-3/TRBV12-4	-	TRBJ2-1	-	CASSSRGNEQFF	TGTGCCAGCAGCTCGCGAGGCAATGAGCAGTTCTTC
TRBV27	-	TRBJ1-5	TRBD1	CASSPYQTGVSQHF	TGTGCCAGCAGTCCCTATCAGACAGGGGTGTCCCAGCATTTT
TRBV5-6	-	TRBJ2-3	TRBD1	CASSLAGTGGDTQYF	TGTGCCAGCAGCTTGGCCGGGACAGGGGGAGATACGCAGTATTTT
TRBV19	-	TRBJ2-2	TRBD2	CASSITSGRVGTGELFF	TGTGCCAGTAGCATCACTAGCGGGAGAGTAGGCACCGGGGAGCTGTTTTTT
TRBV19	-	TRBJ1-2	TRBD1	CASSGAPTGKGGYTF	TGTGCCAGTAGTGGGGCACCGACAGGGAAAGGTGGCTACACCTTC
TRBV11-3	-	TRBJ2-5	TRBD1	CASSLPGGYRETQYF	TGTGCCAGCAGCTTACCAGGGGGTTATCGAGAGACCCAGTACTTC
TRBV12-3/TRBV12-4	once	TRBJ1-5	-	CASSPLSNQPQHF	TGTGCCAGCAGCCCGCTTAGCAATCAGCCCCAGCATTTT
TRBV11-2	few	TRBJ1-4	-	CASSRTSEKLFF	TGTGCCAGCAGCCGAACCAGCGAAAAACTGTTTTTT
TRBV5-1	-	TRBJ2-7	-	CASRRYRDRAYEQYF	TGCGCCAGCAGACGATACCGGGACCGAGCCTACGAGCAGTACTTC
TRBV29-1	-	TRBJ2-1	-	CSVLGTSYNEQFF	TGCAGCGTTCTCGGGACCTCCTACAATGAGCAGTTCTTC
TRBV6-5	few	TRBJ2-2	-	CASSLRIGELFF	TGTGCCAGCAGCCTTAGGATCGGGGAGCTGTTTTTT
TRBV29-1	-	TRBJ1-2	-	CSSWGGLHGYTF	TGCAGCTCCTGGGGGGGGTTACATGGCTACACCTTC
TRBV4-3	-	TRBJ2-2	-	CASSQEIGGMGTGELFF	TGCGCCAGCAGCCAAGAGATCGGCGGGATGGGGACCGGGGAGCTGTTTTTT
TRBV12-3/TRBV12-4	-	TRBJ2-1	-	CASSLAWANEQFF	TGTGCCAGCAGTTTAGCGTGGGCCAATGAGCAGTTCTTC
TRBV5-4	-	TRBJ2-7	-	CASSFVGAYEQYF	TGTGCCAGCAGCTTCGTTGGGGCCTACGAGCAGTACTTC
TRBV7-3	-	TRBJ1-2	TRBD1	CASSPSLDRPSGGYTF	TGTGCCAGCAGCCCCTCTCTGGACAGGCCGTCTGGTGGCTACACCTTC
TRBV4-3	once	TRBJ1-2	-	CASSQVGKGGGYTF	TGCGCCAGCAGCCAAGTGGGTAAAGGGGGTGGCTACACCTTC
TRBV4-2	-	TRBJ2-2	-	CASSPGAGTGELFF	TGTGCCAGCAGCCCTGGGGCGGGCACCGGGGAGCTGTTTTTT
TRBV6-5	-	TRBJ1-4	TRBD1	CATGKGADEKLFF	TGTGCCACGGGAAAGGGGGCGGATGAAAAACTGTTTTTT
TRBV19	-	TRBJ1-5	-	CASRPPRGAYQPQHF	TGTGCCAGTAGACCCCCGCGGGGGGCTTACCAGCCCCAGCATTTT
TRBV15	-	TRBJ1-4	-	CATSRDPITNEKLFF	TGTGCCACCAGCAGAGATCCGATTACTAATGAAAAACTGTTTTTT
TRBV7-2	-	TRBJ2-5	TRBD2	CASSSLGRGTQYF	TGTGCCAGCAGCTCATTGGGGAGGGGGACCCAGTACTTC
TRBV5-4	few	TRBJ1-1	-	CASSLAGNTEAFF	TGTGCCAGCAGCTTGGCGGGGAACACTGAAGCTTTCTTT
TRBV6-5	-	TRBJ1-4	TRBD1	CASSSDRASEKLFF	TGTGCCAGCAGCTCAGACAGGGCGAGTGAAAAACTGTTTTTT
TRBV29-1	few	TRBJ1-1	-	CSVQDRTASSIMNTEAFF	TGCAGCGTTCAAGACCGGACAGCCTCTTCAATTATGAACACTGAAGCTTTCTTT
TRBV7-9	-	TRBJ1-1	TRBD1	CASTTTGTGTTSWAFF	TGTGCCAGCACCACCACCGGGACAGGGACCACGTCGTGGGCTTTCTTT
TRBV19	-	TRBJ2-7	-	CASSPSGYEQYF	TGTGCCAGTAGTCCCTCGGGCTACGAGCAGTACTTC
TRBV5-8	-	TRBJ1-1	-	CASRNPPPGMNTEAFF	TGTGCCAGCAGAAACCCACCTCCCGGTATGAACACTGAAGCTTTCTTT
TRBV29-1	-	TRBJ1-2	TRBD1	CSVDVRGEGYTF	TGCAGCGTTGATGTCAGGGGGGAAGGCTACACCTTC
TRBV9	-	TRBJ2-3	TRBD2	CASSPLGGGSDTQYF	TGTGCCAGCAGCCCCCTGGGGGGGGGATCAGATACGCAGTATTTT
TRBV5-6	-	TRBJ2-3	TRBD2	CASSPGGRGDTQYF	TGTGCCAGCAGCCCGGGGGGGCGGGGAGATACGCAGTATTTT
TRBV13	-	TRBJ2-1	TRBD2	CASSLRGLRTYNEQFF	TGTGCCAGCAGCCTCCGGGGACTAAGGACCTACAATGAGCAGTTCTTC
TRBV6-5	-	TRBJ2-1	TRBD2	CASIRSGNTYNEQFF	TGTGCCAGCATTCGTAGCGGGAACACCTACAATGAGCAGTTCTTC
TRBV2	-	TRBJ1-5	-	CASRRTDYQPQHF	TGTGCCAGCAGGCGGACGGACTATCAGCCCCAGCATTTT
TRBV7-9	-	TRBJ1-1	-	CASSRKGYTEAFF	TGTGCCAGCAGCAGAAAGGGGTACACTGAAGCTTTCTTT
TRBV3-1/TRBV3-2	-	TRBJ2-2	TRBD2	CASSLLGGRAGAGELFF	TGTGCCAGCAGCCTTCTGGGGGGGAGGGCCGGCGCCGGGGAGCTGTTTTTT
TRBV7-2	-	TRBJ2-1	-	CASSLGGPPLSGQFF	TGTGCCAGCAGCTTAGGTGGCCCTCCACTTTCGGGGCAGTTCTTC
TRBV12-3/TRBV12-4	-	TRBJ2-5	-	CASSFSQETQYF	TGTGCCAGCAGTTTCTCTCAAGAGACCCAGTACTTC
TRBV19	-	TRBJ1-1	-	CASSMTRSNTEAFF	TGTGCCAGTAGTATGACCCGGTCGAACACTGAAGCTTTCTTT
TRBV19	-	TRBJ1-4	TRBD1	CASSTRQGIATNEKLFF	TGTGCCAGTAGTACCCGACAGGGTATTGCAACTAATGAAAAACTGTTTTTT
TRBV7-8	-	TRBJ1-6	-	CASSLDGSYNSPLHF	TGTGCCAGCAGCTTAGACGGGTCCTATAATTCACCCCTCCACTTT
TRBV15	-	TRBJ2-3	-	CATSLRGEDTQYF	TGTGCCACCAGCCTCCGCGGCGAGGATACGCAGTATTTT
TRBV7-9	-	TRBJ2-3	-	CASRTKSWSTDTQYF	TGTGCCAGCAGGACCAAGAGTTGGAGCACAGATACGCAGTATTTT
TRBV4-3	-	TRBJ2-3	TRBD2	CASSLGLAGGTDTQYF	TGCGCCAGCAGCCTGGGACTAGCGGGGGGCACAGATACGCAGTATTTT
TRBV27	-	TRBJ2-1	TRBD2	CASTPHGLAGLNEQFF	TGTGCCAGCACTCCCCATGGGCTAGCGGGGTTAAATGAGCAGTTCTTC
TRBV7-3	-	TRBJ2-3	-	CASSPQFTDTQYF	TGTGCCAGCAGCCCCCAATTCACAGATACGCAGTATTTT
TRBV7-8	once	TRBJ2-2	-	CASSLAPWSNTGELFF	TGTGCCAGCAGCTTAGCCCCCTGGTCTAACACCGGGGAGCTGTTTTTT